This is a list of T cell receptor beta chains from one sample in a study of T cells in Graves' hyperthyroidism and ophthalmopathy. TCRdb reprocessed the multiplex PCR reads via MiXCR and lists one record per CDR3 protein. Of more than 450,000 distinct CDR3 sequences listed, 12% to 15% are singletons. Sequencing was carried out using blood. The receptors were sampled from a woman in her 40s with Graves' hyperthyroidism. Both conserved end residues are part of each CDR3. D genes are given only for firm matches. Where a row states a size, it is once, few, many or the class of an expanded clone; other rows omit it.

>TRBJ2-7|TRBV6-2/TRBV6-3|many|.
TGTGCCAGCAGTTTAGGGCCCTGGAACGAGCAGTACTTC
CASSLGPWNEQYF
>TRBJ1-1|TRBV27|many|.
TGTGCCAGCAGTTTTGCACAGGGCACTGAAGCTTTCTTT
CASSFAQGTEAFF
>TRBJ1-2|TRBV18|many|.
TGTGCCTCAGAACGGGGGCCGAACAGTAACTATGGCTACACCTTC
CASERGPNSNYGYTF
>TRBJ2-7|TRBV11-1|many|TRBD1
TGTGCCAGCAGCTCCACCGAGACAGGGGCCCCGTTTATGAGTGAGCAGTACTTC
CASSSTETGAPFMSEQYF
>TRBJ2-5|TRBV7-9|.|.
TGTGCCAGCAGCCCGGGGAGGACATTTCAAGAGACCCAGTACTTC
CASSPGRTFQETQYF
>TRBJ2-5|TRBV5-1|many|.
TGCGCCAGCAGCTTGGATGGGGTCGGATACCAAGAGACCCAGTACTTC
CASSLDGVGYQETQYF
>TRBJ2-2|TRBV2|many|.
TGTGCCAGCAGTTCGCCGGGACATGCGAACACCGGGGAGCTGTTTTTT
CASSSPGHANTGELFF
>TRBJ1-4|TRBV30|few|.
TGTGCCTGGAGTGTATTAGGGCCTAATGAAAAACTGTTTTTT
CAWSVLGPNEKLFF
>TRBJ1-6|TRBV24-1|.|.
TGTGCCACCAGTGATACAGGTATCGATTCACCCCTCCACTTT
CATSDTGIDSPLHF
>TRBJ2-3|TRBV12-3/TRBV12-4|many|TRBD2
TGTGCCAGCAGTTTCGGCGGGACTAGCAATACGCAGTATTTT
CASSFGGTSNTQYF
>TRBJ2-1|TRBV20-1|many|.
TGCAGTGCTAGGAGCAACTGGTTATCCTACAATGAGCAGTTCTTC
CSARSNWLSYNEQFF
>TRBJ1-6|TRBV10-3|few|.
TGTGCCATCAGGGGGGGGGATTCACCCCTCCACTTT
CAIRGGDSPLHF
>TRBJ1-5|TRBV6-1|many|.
TGTGCCAGCAGTGAACTCCGCAGGGCCAACAATCAGCCCCAGCATTTT
CASSELRRANNQPQHF
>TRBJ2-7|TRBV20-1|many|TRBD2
TGCAGTGCTAGTAGTGTAGCGGGAGGCTCCTACGAGCAGTACTTC
CSASSVAGGSYEQYF
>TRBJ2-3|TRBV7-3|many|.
TGTGCCAGCAGCCCTACAGGGACAGATACGCAGTATTTT
CASSPTGTDTQYF
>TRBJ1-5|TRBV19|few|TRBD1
TGTGCCAGTACTGGGAGACAGGGGGCGTTTAGCAATCAGCCCCAGCATTTT
CASTGRQGAFSNQPQHF
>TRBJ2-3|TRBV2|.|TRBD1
TGTGCCAGCAGTCCACCGGGACAGGGGAAACCCACAGATACGCAGTATTTT
CASSPPGQGKPTDTQYF
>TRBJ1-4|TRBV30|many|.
TGTGCCTGGAACACCGGGGGTTCTAATGAAAAACTGTTTTTT
CAWNTGGSNEKLFF
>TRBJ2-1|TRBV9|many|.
TGTGCCAGCAGCCTTCGACAGAGCGAGCAGTTCTTC
CASSLRQSEQFF
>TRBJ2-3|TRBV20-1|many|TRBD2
TGCAGTGCACGGGAGGACGGGGAAAACACAGATACGCAGTATTTT
CSAREDGENTDTQYF
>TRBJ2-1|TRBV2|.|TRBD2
TGTGCCAGCAGTGAATTACTAGCGGGAGCCCACCTTTACAATGAGCAGTTCTTC
CASSELLAGAHLYNEQFF
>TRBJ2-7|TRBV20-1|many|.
TGCAGTGCTAGAGATTTTGACACCTACGAGCAGTACTTC
CSARDFDTYEQYF